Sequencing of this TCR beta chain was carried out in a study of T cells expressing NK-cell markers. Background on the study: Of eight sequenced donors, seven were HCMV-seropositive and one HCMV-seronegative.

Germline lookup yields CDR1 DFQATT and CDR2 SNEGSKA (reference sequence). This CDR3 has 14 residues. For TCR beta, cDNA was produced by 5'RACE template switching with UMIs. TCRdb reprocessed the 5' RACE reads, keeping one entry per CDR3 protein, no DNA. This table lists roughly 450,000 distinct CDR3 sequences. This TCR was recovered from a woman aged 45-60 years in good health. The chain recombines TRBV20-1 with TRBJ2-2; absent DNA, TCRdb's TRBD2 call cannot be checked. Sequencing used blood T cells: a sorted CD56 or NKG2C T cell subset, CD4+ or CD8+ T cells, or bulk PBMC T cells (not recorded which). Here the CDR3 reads CSARLAGQLGELFF.